Shown below are 32 T cell receptor beta chains from a single sample sequenced in a study of cytomegalovirus exposure and HLA in healthy donors. The PCR employed 60 Vbeta primers together with 13 Jbeta primers. Measured with immunoSEQ multiplex PCR; TCRdb has only the in-frame clones, and not every one. The sample includes roughly 57,000 clones. The sequenced sample consisted of PBMCs. Every receptor here comes from a woman aged 25 to 45 in good health and CMV-seropositive.

V gene TRBV6-5 combines with J gene TRBJ1-1; no clear D. Germline loops: CDR1 MNHEY, CDR2 SVGAGI. The CDR3 totals 12 residues. Trimming removed 2 bases at V and 1 base at J, with 2 bases between. Here the CDR3 reads CASSYRNTEAFF. The CDR3 DNA reads as TGTGCCAGCAGTTACCGGAACACTGAAGCTTTCTTT.

The V gene is TRBV7-3, the J gene TRBJ1-4, with D uncertain. The CDR3 covers 13 residues. Trimming pared 4 bases from V and 8 bases from J, leaving 11 bases between. Germline V lookup: CDR1 SGHTA, CDR2 FQGTGA. The CDR3 coding sequence is TGTGCCAGCAGCTCATTCCCGGGAGAAAAACTGTTTTTT. Protein sequence: CASSSFPGEKLFF.

The CDR3 nucleotides are TGCGCCAGCAGCCAACCACAGGGCAGGGGCTATGGCTACACCTTC. It codes for CASSQPQGRGYGYTF. The gene calls are TRBV4-1 and TRBJ1-2, with a weak D call TRBD1 (6 bases). CDR1 is MGHRA and CDR2 is YSYEKL in the germline V gene. V lost 2 bases and J lost 4, with 14 bases in between. The CDR3 consists of 15 residues.

V gene TRBV5-4 combines with J gene TRBJ2-1; 10 bases fit TRBD1. The junction had 1 base not matched to a gene; V was cut back by 0 bases and J by 4 bases. Germline V gene data show CDR1 as SGHNT and CDR2 as YYREEE (reference sequence). The CDR3 covers 15 residues. This CDR3 is CASSLGTGGYNEQFF. CDR3 nucleotide sequence: TGTGCCAGCAGCTTGGGGACAGGGGGGTACAATGAGCAGTTCTTC. Together with reference TRBV5-4 and TRBJ2-1, the CDR3 gives the full variable domain: ETGVTQSPTHLIKTRGQQVTLRCSSQSGHNTVSWYQQALGQGPQFIFQYYREEENGRGNFPPRFSGLQFPNYSSELNVNALELDDSALYLCASSLGTGGYNEQFFGPGTRLTVL.

The rearrangement links TRBV6-5 to TRBJ2-5; the match to TRBD1 covers 7 bases. V dropped 6 bases and J dropped 5; count of bases not matched to a gene: 6. The CDR3 totals 13 residues. Germline CDR1 and CDR2: MNHEY and SVGAGI. The CDR3 DNA reads TGTGCCAGCAGAAACAGGGGTCGGGAGACCCAGTACTTC. Translating it yields CASRNRGRETQYF.

The chain recombines TRBV12-5 with TRBJ2-1; D perhaps matches TRBD1 (5 bases). Germline V gene lookup returns CDR1 LGHNT and CDR2 FRNRAP. There are 14 residues in the CDR3. Trimming removed 1 base at V and 9 bases at J, with 13 bases between. The CDR3 loop reads CASGLGLGHAEQFF. The CDR3, as DNA: TGTGCTAGTGGTTTGGGATTGGGGCACGCTGAGCAGTTCTTC.

The gene calls are TRBV13 and TRBJ2-7; D is unclear. This CDR3 region has 14 residues. Trimming left V 0 bases short and J 3 bases short, with 9 bases between. Germline values: CDR1 PRHDT, CDR2 FYEKMQ (reference sequence). CDR3 amino acids: CASSLGWANYEQYF. CDR3 bases: TGTGCCAGCAGCTTAGGATGGGCTAACTACGAGCAGTACTTC.

CDR3 DNA: TGTGCCAGCTCACCTCGGACTAGCGGGTACAATGAGCAGTTCTTC. This encodes CASSPRTSGYNEQFF. The gene calls are TRBV18 and TRBJ2-1; 11 bases are a match to TRBD2. CDR3 length: 15 amino acids. CDR1 and CDR2 (germline): KGHSH, LQKENI. The V segment lost 3 bases and the J segment 4 bases; nucleotides outside the gene matches: 2.

J is TRBJ2-3 and V is TRBV5-6; D gene ambiguous. Germline V CDR1 and CDR2: SGHDT, YYEEEE. V lost 2 bases and J lost 0, with 13 bases in between. The CDR3 spans 16 residues. The CDR3 DNA reads as TGTGCCAGCAGCTTAAGTACGACGAGGAGCACAGATACGCAGTATTTT. Translating it yields CASSLSTTRSTDTQYF. Supplemented by reference TRBV5-6 and TRBJ2-3, the full variable domain reads DAGVTQSPTHLIKTRGQQVTLRCSPKSGHDTVSWYQQALGQGPQFIFQYYEEEERQRGNFPDRFSGHQFPNYSSELNVNALLLGDSALYLCASSLSTTRSTDTQYFGPGTRLTVL.

The genes are TRBV5-1 and TRBJ2-2; D is ambiguous. This CDR3 comprises 15 residues. Trimming took off 4 bases at V and 4 bases at J, with 14 bases between the two ends. The germline V gene encodes CDR1 SGHRS and CDR2 YFSETQ. The CDR3 bases are TGCGCCAGCAGCGGCTCGTCAGGTACCACCGGGGAGCTGTTTTTT. Protein product: CASSGSSGTTGELFF.

The rearrangement joins TRBV2 to TRBJ2-7; 9 positions match TRBD2. The trim removed 3 bases at V and 5 bases at J, leaving 5 bases unmatched. The CDR3 has 14 amino acids. Germline CDR1 SNHLY, CDR2 FYNNEI. The CDR3 reads CASSDGGGRDEQYF. CDR3 DNA sequence: TGTGCCAGCAGTGACGGGGGCGGGAGGGACGAGCAGTACTTC.

This chain joins TRBV11-2 and TRBJ2-5, with 9 bases that match TRBD2. This CDR3 comprises 16 residues. The germline V gene has CDR1 SGHAT and CDR2 FQNNGV. The V segment lost 2 bases and the J segment 5 bases; nucleotides outside the gene matches: 9. The CDR3 DNA is TGTGCCAGCAGCTTAAGGAGCGGGGGGCCTCTGGAGACCCAGTACTTC. Translated, it gives CASSLRSGGPLETQYF. The entire variable domain, with the rest obtained from reference TRBV11-2 and TRBJ2-5, is as follows: EAGVAQSPRYKIIEKRQSVAFWCNPISGHATLYWYQQILGQGPKLLIQFQNNGVVDDSQLPKDRFSAERLKGVDSTLKIQPAKLEDSAVYLCASSLRSGGPLETQYFGPGTRLLVL.

The chain employs TRBV19 and TRBJ1-5, with TRBD1 matching 7 bases. The CDR3 is 14 amino acids. Germline loops: CDR1 LNHDA, CDR2 SQIVND (reference sequence). V dropped 5 bases and J dropped 4; count of bases not matched to a gene: 5. This chain's CDR3 is CASSLQQGNQPQHF. DNA for the CDR3: TGTGCCAGTAGTCTCCAACAGGGGAATCAGCCCCAGCATTTT.

The J gene is TRBJ2-7, the V gene TRBV14; the D gene is possibly TRBD2 (6 bases). With 5 bases removed from V and 3 bases from J, the gap between germline ends came to 14 bases. The CDR3 contains 14 residues. Germline CDR1 SGHDN, CDR2 FVKESK. The CDR3 sequence is CASSFAGRNYEQYF. The CDR3, as DNA: TGTGCCAGCAGCTTCGCGGGACGGAACTACGAGCAGTACTTC.

The V gene is TRBV4-1, the J gene TRBJ2-7, with TRBD1 matching 7 bases. This CDR3 contains 15 residues. Unmatched junction bases numbered 8, after V lost 4 bases and J lost 2 bases. Germline V CDR1 and CDR2: MGHRA, YSYEKL. The CDR3 spells CASSPLGGGPYEQYF. CDR3 bases: TGCGCCAGCAGCCCCCTAGGGGGCGGCCCCTACGAGCAGTACTTC.

This chain uses TRBV6-5 with TRBJ2-1; 11 nucleotides match TRBD2. The CDR3 has 15 amino acids. J gave up 3 bases and V 6 bases, and 4 bases lay outside the gene matches. Germline V gene data show CDR1 as MNHEY and CDR2 as SVGAGI. The CDR3 nucleotides read TGTGCCAGCAGCCAGACTAGCGGGGACTACAATGAGCAGTTCTTC. Encoded protein: CASSQTSGDYNEQFF.

The gene calls are TRBV6-1 and TRBJ2-7; 9 bases agree with TRBD1. The CDR3 runs to 14 residues. In germline, CDR1 is MNHNS, CDR2 SASEGT. After removal of 6 bases from V and 7 bases from J, the junction contained 10 bases not matched to a gene. The CDR3 here is CASSILQGAGEQYF. The CDR3 DNA is TGTGCCAGCAGCATACTACAGGGGGCGGGAGAGCAGTACTTC.

V and J are TRBV18 and TRBJ1-1, with 8 bases identical to TRBD1. The V and J ends lost 5 bases and 1 base, in that order; junction bases with no gene match: 3. Germline V gene data show CDR1 as KGHSH and CDR2 as LQKENI. CDR3 size: 14 residues. DNA for the CDR3: TGTGCCAGCTCATTCGGACAGGGGAACACTGAAGCTTTCTTT. It yields the protein CASSFGQGNTEAFF.

CDR3 DNA sequence: TGTGCCAGCTCACCCGGGACTGTCTATAATTCACCCCTCCACTTT. It yields the protein CASSPGTVYNSPLHF. This rearrangement joins TRBV18 to TRBJ1-6; maybe TRBD1 (5 bases). Germline V lookup: CDR1 KGHSH, CDR2 LQKENI. V was shortened by 3 bases and J by 3 bases, with 9 bases between the two germline ends. There are 15 residues in the CDR3.

This chain joins TRBV7-2 and TRBJ1-4, with D tentatively TRBD1 (6 bases). From germline, CDR1 is SGHTA and CDR2 FQGNSA. The CDR3 is 16 residues long. The V gene lost 0 bases and the J gene lost 2 bases, with 10 bases spanning the gap. The CDR3 reads CASSLAGGSTNEKLFF. Written as DNA, the CDR3 is TGTGCCAGCAGCTTAGCAGGGGGAAGTACTAATGAAAAACTGTTTTTT. Supplemented by reference TRBV7-2 and TRBJ1-4, the full variable domain reads GAGVSQSPSNKVTEKGKDVELRCDPISGHTALYWYRQSLGQGLEFLIYFQGNSAPDKSGLPSDRFSAERTGGSVSTLTIQRTQQEDSAVYLCASSLAGGSTNEKLFFGSGTQLSVL.

This chain uses TRBV7-9 with TRBJ2-1; 9 bases line up with TRBD2. V was pared by 3 bases and J by 10 bases, with 4 bases of the junction left unmatched. This CDR3 has 13 residues. Germline CDR1 and CDR2: SEHNR and FQNEAQ (reference sequence). The CDR3 sequence is CASSFGTSQEQFF. The CDR3 DNA follows: TGTGCCAGCAGCTTCGGGACTAGCCAGGAGCAGTTCTTC.

The V gene is TRBV2, the J gene TRBJ2-7; a weak D match, TRBD1 (5 bases). The CDR3 spans 11 residues. Germline V CDR1 and CDR2: SNHLY, FYNNEI. V was trimmed by 8 bases and J by 4 bases, leaving 9 bases between them. The CDR3 coding sequence is TGTGCCAGCGGGGCGTGGTACGAGCAGTACTTC. Protein product: CASGAWYEQYF.

V and J are TRBV5-6 and TRBJ1-5; D gene unclear. Looked up from germline, CDR1 is SGHDT and CDR2 is YYEEEE. The CDR3 is 12 amino acids. With 3 bases removed from V and 4 bases from J, the gap between germline ends came to 5 bases. The CDR3 DNA reads TGTGCCAGCAGCTCTAATAATCAGCCCCAGCATTTT. Translation: CASSSNNQPQHF.

The gene calls are TRBV7-6 and TRBJ2-5; TRBD2 aligns across 8 bases. Per the germline V gene, CDR1 is SGHVS and CDR2 is FNYEAQ. Trimming at V came to 0 bases and at J to 4 bases, leaving 7 bases not matched to a gene. The CDR3 totals 16 residues. CDR3 sequence reads: CASSLAGLGIPETQYF. The CDR3 coding sequence is TGTGCCAGCAGCTTAGCGGGACTAGGCATCCCAGAGACCCAGTACTTC. Full variable domain (remainder filled in from reference TRBV7-6 and TRBJ2-5): GAGVSQSPRYKVTKRGQDVALRCDPISGHVSLYWYRQALGQGPEFLTYFNYEAQQDKSGLPNDRFSAERPEGSISTLTIQRTEQRDSAMYRCASSLAGLGIPETQYFGPGTRLLVL.

The chain links TRBV5-1 to TRBJ1-1; possible D gene TRBD1, 5 bases. Trimming took 4 bases from V and 5 from J, leaving 15 bases between them. The CDR3 has 14 residues. CDR1 is SGHRS, CDR2 YFSETQ, per germline. The CDR3 is CASSGARGGTEAFF. CDR3 DNA sequence: TGCGCCAGCAGCGGGGCAAGGGGAGGAACTGAAGCTTTCTTT.

The chain carries TRBV5-1 and TRBJ2-7; D perhaps matches TRBD2 (6 bases). The CDR3 is made up of 15 amino acids. Germline V gives CDR1 SGHRS, CDR2 YFSETQ. Between the trimmed V and J ends, which lost 2 bases and 2 bases, there was a span of 14 bases. The chain's CDR3 is CASSFSGESAYEQYF. The CDR3 bases are TGCGCCAGCAGCTTTAGCGGCGAGAGCGCCTACGAGCAGTACTTC.

The DNA for the CDR3 is TGTGCCAGTAGTACCAGGGGGCTAGGAGGCTACACCTTC. Translation gives CASSTRGLGGYTF. This chain joins TRBV19 and TRBJ1-2; TRBD1 matches 8 bases. Germline loops: CDR1 LNHDA, CDR2 SQIVND (reference sequence). Germline trimming cut 4 bases from V and 8 bases from J; bases unmatched to any gene: 6. There are 13 residues in the CDR3.

V is TRBV6-1 and J is TRBJ1-2; 11 bases match TRBD1. The CDR3 spans 14 residues. The ends lost 6 bases at V and 5 bases at J; junction bases unmatched: 5. Germline values: CDR1 MNHNS, CDR2 SASEGT. The DNA of the CDR3 is TGTGCCAGCAGGGGGACAGGGGGGAGATATGGCTACACCTTC. This sequence encodes CASRGTGGRYGYTF.

This chain uses TRBV7-9 with TRBJ2-6; 9 nucleotides agree with TRBD1. Looked up from germline, CDR1 is SEHNR and CDR2 is FQNEAQ (reference sequence). Germline trimming cut 3 bases from V and 4 bases from J; bases unmatched to any gene: 10. The length of the CDR3 is 18 residues. The CDR3 region has the DNA TGTGCCAGCAGCTTTCATACACAGGGGGCAGCGGGGGCCAACGTCCTGACTTTC. Encoded protein: CASSFHTQGAAGANVLTF.

The chain links TRBV7-9 to TRBJ2-2; 9 bases align to TRBD1. This CDR3 contains 14 residues. V lost 6 bases, J lost 5 bases, and 4 bases stayed unmatched. Germline V gene data show CDR1 as SEHNR and CDR2 as FQNEAQ (reference sequence). The CDR3 loop reads CASRGQGKTGELFF. CDR3 in DNA: TGTGCCAGCAGGGGACAGGGAAAAACCGGGGAGCTGTTTTTT.

V and J are TRBV9 and TRBJ1-2, with TRBD1 matching 8 bases. Looked up from germline, CDR1 is SGDLS and CDR2 is YYNGEE. V dropped 5 bases and J dropped 6; count of bases not matched to a gene: 12. The length of the CDR3 is 15 residues. The CDR3 DNA follows: TGTGCCAGCAGGGCCTACTCAGGGGGCGAAGATGGCTACACCTTC. This sequence encodes CASRAYSGGEDGYTF.

The genes are TRBV28 and TRBJ2-3; 11 bases map to TRBD2. The V gene's germline CDR1 is MDHEN and CDR2 SYDVKM. The CDR3 is made up of 16 amino acids. Germline trimming cut 4 bases from V and 4 bases from J; bases unmatched to any gene: 7. The CDR3 DNA reads TGTGCCAGCAGTTCCTCTAGCGGGGGGAGCCCAGATACGCAGTATTTT. The encoded protein is CASSSSSGGSPDTQYF. Using reference TRBV28 and TRBJ2-3 for the parts outside the CDR3, the full variable domain is DVKVTQSSRYLVKRTGEKVFLECVQDMDHENMFWYRQDPGLGLRLIYFSYDVKMKEKGDIPEGYSVSREKKERFSLILESASTNQTSMYLCASSSSSGGSPDTQYFGPGTRLTVL.